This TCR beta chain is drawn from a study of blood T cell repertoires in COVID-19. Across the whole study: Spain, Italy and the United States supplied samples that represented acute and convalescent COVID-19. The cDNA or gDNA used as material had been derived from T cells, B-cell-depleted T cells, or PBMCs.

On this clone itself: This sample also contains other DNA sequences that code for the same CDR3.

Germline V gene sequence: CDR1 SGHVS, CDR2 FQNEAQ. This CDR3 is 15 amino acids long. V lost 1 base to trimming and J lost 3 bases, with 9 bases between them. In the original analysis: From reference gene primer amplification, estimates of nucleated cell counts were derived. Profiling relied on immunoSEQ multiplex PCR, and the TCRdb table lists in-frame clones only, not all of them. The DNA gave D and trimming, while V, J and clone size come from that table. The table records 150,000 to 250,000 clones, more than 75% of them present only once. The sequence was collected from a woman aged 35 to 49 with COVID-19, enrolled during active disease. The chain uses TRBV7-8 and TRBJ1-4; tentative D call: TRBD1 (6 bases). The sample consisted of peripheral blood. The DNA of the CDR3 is TGTGCCAGCAGCTTAGTGACAGGACCTAATGAAAAACTGTTTTTT. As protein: CASSLVTGPNEKLFF.